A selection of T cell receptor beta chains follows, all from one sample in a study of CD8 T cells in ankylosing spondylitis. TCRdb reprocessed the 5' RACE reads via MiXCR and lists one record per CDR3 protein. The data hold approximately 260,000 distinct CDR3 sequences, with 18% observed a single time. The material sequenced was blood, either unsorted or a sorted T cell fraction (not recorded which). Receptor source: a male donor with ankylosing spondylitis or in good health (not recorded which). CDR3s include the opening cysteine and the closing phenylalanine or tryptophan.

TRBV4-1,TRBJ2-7,CASSQDSGQGTYEQYF
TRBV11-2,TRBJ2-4,CASSPRDRGSKNIQYF
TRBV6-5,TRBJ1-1,CASVTGSEAFF
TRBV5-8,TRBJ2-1,CASSLGGSPYEQFF
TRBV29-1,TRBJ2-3,CSVVITDTQYF
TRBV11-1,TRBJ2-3,CASSLPTSGTSSTDTQYF
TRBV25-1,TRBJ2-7,CASGGTSGSYEQYF
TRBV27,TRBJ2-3,CASSTPLAGRDTQYF
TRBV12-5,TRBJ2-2,CASGWGTVTGELFF
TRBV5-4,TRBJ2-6,CASSLGGASPYSGANVLTF
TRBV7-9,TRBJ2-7,CASSFNVGQAVYEQYF
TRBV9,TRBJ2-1,CASSARGTSINEQFF
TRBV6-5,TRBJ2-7,CASSTSDRASYEQYF
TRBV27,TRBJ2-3,CASSIAGPDTQYF
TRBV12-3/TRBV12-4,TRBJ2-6,CASSFWTSGRDSGANVLTF
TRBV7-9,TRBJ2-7,CASSRQDHYEQYF
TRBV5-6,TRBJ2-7,CASSLVITGQGFSYEQYF
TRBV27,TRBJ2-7,CASSPISARDVVSYEQYF
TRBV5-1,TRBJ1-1,CASSLGTPHEAFF
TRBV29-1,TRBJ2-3,CSVASGYTDTQYF
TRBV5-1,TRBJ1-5,CASSLTGIGNQPQHF
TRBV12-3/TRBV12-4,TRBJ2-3,CASSLPSGLADTDTQYF
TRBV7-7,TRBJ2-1,CASSSDLSSYEQFF
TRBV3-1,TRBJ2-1,CASSLPGSGSTDNEQFF
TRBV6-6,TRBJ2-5,CASTTPGEETQYF
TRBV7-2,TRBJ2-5,CASSLAWGGETQYF
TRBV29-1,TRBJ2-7,CSVEDRQGGSYEQYF
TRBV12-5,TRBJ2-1,CASGLGQGLYNEQFF
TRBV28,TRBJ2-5,CASSRAGGVQETQYF
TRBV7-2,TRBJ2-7,CASSLEGTSGYEQYF
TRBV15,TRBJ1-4,CATSTTRDIEKLFF
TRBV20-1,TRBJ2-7,CSARDPSQTYEQYF
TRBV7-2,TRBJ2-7,CASSLRPSGRYEQYF
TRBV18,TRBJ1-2,CASSPLDSIYGYTF
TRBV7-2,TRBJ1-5,CASSLGGTGRLNQPQHF
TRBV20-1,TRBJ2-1,CSARDVGLAGDSSSYNEQFF
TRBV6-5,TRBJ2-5,CASSYVGSQETQYF
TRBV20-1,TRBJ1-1,CSARVSDNEAFF
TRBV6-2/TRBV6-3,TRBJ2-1,CASSYSGTRSSYNEQFF
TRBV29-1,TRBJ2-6,CSVETGANVLTF
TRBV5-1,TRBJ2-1,CASSVERGTVWEQFF
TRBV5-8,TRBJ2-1,CASSSGLAGGLEDEQFF